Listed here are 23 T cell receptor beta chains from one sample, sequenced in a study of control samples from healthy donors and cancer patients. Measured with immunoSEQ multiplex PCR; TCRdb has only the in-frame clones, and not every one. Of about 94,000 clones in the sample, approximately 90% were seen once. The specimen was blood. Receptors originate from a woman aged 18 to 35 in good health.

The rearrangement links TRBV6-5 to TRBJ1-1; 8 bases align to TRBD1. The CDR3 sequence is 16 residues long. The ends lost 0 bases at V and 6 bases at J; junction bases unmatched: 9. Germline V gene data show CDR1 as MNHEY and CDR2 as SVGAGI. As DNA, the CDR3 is TGTGCCAGCAGTTACTCGGCGACAGGGGCAAGGGCTGAAGCTTTCTTT. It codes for CASSYSATGARAEAFF.

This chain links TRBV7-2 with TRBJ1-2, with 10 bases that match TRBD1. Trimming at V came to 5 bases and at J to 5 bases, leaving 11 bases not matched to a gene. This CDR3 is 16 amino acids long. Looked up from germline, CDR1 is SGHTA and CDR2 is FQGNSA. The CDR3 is CASSPHPGQGLYGYTF. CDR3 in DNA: TGTGCCAGCAGCCCCCACCCGGGACAGGGGTTATATGGCTACACCTTC.

CDR3 residues: CASSLGAGHTGELFF. The CDR3 DNA reads as TGTGCCAGCAGCTTGGGAGCGGGTCACACCGGGGAGCTGTTTTTT. The chain combines TRBV5-5 with TRBJ2-2; TRBD2 might be the D (6 bases). Germline lookup yields CDR1 SGHKS and CDR2 YYEKEE (reference sequence). Trimming left V 0 bases short and J 3 bases short, with 9 bases between. The CDR3 has 15 residues.

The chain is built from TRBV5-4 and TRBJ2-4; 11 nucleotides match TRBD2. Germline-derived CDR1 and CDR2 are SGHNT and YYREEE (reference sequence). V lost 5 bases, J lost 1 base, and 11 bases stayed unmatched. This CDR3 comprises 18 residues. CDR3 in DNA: TGTGCCAGCAGTTGGCTTAGCGGGGGGGCCAATGCCAAAAACATTCAGTACTTC. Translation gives CASSWLSGGANAKNIQYF.

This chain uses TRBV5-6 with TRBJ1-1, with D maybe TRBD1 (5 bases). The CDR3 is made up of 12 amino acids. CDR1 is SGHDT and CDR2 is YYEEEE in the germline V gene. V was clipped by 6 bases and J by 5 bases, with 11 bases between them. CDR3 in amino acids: CASTLGGTEAFF. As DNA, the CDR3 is TGTGCCAGCACATTGGGGGGGACTGAAGCTTTCTTT.

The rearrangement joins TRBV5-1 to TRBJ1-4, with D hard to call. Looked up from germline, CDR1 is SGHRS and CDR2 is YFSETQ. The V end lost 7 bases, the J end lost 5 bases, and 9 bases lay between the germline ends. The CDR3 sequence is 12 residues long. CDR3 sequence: CASGSPNEKLFF. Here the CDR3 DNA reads TGCGCCAGCGGAAGTCCCAATGAAAAACTGTTTTTT.

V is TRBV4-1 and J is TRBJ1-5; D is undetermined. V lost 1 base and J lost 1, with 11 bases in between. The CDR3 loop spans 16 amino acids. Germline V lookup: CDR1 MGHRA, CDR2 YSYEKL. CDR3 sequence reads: CASSQVVSVSNQPQHF. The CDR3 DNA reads TGCGCCAGCAGCCAAGTGGTTAGTGTGAGCAATCAGCCCCAGCATTTT.

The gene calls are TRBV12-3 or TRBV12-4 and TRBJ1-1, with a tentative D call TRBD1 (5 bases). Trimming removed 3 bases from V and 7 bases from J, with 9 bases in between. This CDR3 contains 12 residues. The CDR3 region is CASSLGRGEAFF. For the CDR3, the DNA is TGTGCCAGCAGTTTGGGGAGGGGTGAAGCTTTCTTT.

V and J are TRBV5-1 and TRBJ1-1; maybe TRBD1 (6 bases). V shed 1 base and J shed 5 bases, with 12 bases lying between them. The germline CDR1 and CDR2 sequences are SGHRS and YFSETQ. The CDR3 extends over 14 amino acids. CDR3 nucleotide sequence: TGCGCCAGCAGCTTGACAGGGCAAGGTACTGAAGCTTTCTTT. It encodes CASSLTGQGTEAFF.

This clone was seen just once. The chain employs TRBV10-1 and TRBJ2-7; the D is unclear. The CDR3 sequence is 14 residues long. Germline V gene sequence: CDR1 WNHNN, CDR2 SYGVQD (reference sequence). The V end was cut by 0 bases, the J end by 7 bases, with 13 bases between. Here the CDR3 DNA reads TGCGCCAGCAGTGAGTCGCCCGCAATAAGGGAGCAGTACTTC. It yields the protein CASSESPAIREQYF.

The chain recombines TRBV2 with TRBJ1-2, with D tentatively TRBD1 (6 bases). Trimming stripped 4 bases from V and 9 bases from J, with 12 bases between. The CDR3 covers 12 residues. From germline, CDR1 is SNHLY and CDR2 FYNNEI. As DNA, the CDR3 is TGTGCCAGCAGTGGGCAGGGGCAACGCTACACCTTC. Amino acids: CASSGQGQRYTF.

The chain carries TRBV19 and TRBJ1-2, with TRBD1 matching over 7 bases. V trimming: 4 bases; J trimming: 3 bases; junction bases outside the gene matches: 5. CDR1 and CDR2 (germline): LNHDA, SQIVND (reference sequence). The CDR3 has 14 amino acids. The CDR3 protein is CASSSYRGDYGYTF. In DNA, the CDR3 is TGTGCCAGTAGTAGTTACAGGGGTGACTATGGCTACACCTTC.

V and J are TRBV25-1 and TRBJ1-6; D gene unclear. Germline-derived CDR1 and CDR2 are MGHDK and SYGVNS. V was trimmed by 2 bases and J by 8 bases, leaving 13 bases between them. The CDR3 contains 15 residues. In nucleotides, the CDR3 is TGTGCCAGCAGTGAACCTCACACCCCTCATTCACCCCTCCACTTT. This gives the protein CASSEPHTPHSPLHF.

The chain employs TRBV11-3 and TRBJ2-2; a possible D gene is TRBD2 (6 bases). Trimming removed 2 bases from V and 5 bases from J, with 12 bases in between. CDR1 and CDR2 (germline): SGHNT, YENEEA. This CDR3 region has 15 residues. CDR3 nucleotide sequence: TGTGCCAGCAGCTTAACGGGAGCCCTGACCGGGGAGCTGTTTTTT. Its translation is CASSLTGALTGELFF.

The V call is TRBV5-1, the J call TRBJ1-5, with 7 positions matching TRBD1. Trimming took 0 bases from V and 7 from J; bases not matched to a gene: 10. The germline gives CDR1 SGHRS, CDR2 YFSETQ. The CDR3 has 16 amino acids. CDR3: CASSLGFVGGGQPQHF. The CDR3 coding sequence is TGCGCCAGCAGCTTGGGGTTCGTAGGGGGCGGACAGCCCCAGCATTTT.

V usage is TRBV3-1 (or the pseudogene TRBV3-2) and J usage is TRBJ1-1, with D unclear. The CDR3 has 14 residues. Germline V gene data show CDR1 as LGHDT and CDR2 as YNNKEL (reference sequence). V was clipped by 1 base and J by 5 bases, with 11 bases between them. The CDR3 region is CASSQGRERTEAFF. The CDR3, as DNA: TGTGCCAGCAGCCAAGGGAGGGAAAGGACTGAAGCTTTCTTT.

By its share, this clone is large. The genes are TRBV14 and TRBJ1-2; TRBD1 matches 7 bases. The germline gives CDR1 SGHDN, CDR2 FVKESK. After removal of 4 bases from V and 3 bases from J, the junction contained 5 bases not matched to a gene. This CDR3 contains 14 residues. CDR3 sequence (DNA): TGTGCCAGCAGCCCTATTACAGGGGACTATGGCTACACCTTC. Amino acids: CASSPITGDYGYTF.

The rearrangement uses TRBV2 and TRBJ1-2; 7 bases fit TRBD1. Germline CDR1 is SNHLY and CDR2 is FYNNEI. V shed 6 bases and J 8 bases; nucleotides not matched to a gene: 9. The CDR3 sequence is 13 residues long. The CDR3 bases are TGTGCCAGCAGAGAGGGGGCTCCTAGGGGCTACACCTTC. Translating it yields CASREGAPRGYTF.

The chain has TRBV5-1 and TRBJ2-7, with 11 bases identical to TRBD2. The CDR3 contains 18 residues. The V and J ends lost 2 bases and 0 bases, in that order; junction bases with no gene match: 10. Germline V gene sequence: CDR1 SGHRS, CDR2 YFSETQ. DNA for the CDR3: TGCGCCAGCAGCTTCCGACTAGCGGGGTCCGCAAGCTCCTACGAGCAGTACTTC. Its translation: CASSFRLAGSASSYEQYF.

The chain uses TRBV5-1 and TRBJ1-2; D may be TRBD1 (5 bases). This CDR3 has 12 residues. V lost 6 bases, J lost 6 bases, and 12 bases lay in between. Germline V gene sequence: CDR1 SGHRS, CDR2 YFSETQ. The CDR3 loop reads CASKAGTDGYTF. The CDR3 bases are TGCGCCAGCAAGGCAGGGACGGATGGCTACACCTTC.

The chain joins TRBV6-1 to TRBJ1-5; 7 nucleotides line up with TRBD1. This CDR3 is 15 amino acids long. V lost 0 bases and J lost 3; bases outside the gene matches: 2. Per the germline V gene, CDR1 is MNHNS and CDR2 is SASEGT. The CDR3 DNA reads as TGTGCCAGCAGTGAAGCAGGGGGCCCCAATCAGCCCCAGCATTTT. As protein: CASSEAGGPNQPQHF.

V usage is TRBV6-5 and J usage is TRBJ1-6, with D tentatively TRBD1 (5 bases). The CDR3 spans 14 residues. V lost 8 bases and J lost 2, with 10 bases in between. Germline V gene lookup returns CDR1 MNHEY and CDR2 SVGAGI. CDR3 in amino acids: CASQGVAYNSPLHF. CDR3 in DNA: TGTGCCAGCCAAGGGGTCGCCTATAATTCACCCCTCCACTTT.

The CDR3 protein is CASSLLGGDGGYTF. DNA of the CDR3: TGTGCCAGCAGTCTCTTGGGGGGGGACGGCGGCTACACCTTC. The V and J genes are TRBV2 and TRBJ1-2, with TRBD1 as a possible D gene (5 bases). The germline V and J ends were trimmed by 5 bases and 8 bases, with 18 bases remaining between them. The germline V gene has CDR1 SNHLY and CDR2 FYNNEI. This CDR3 has 14 residues.